Listed below are T cell receptor beta chains from one sample, sequenced in a study of PD-1 blockade in classical Hodgkin lymphoma. Measured with immunoSEQ multiplex PCR; TCRdb has only the in-frame clones, and not every one. The profile shows more than 55,000 clones, more than 70% of them singletons. The source was peripheral blood mononuclear cells (PBMCs), collected before the second cycle of nivolumab. The origin of the receptors is a human donor with classical Hodgkin lymphoma. Both conserved end residues are part of each CDR3. The D gene is left open where the match is weak. Clone size is given for some rows only: seen once, a few or many times, or a class if the clone is expanded.

d_gene: NA; abundance: NA; j_gene: TRBJ2-4; v_gene: TRBV2; len: 14; CDR3aa: CASIGPPGQYIQYF; CDR3nt: TGTGCCAGCATAGGGCCGCCGGGACAATACATTCAGTACTTC
d_gene: NA; abundance: NA; j_gene: TRBJ2-7; v_gene: TRBV4-1; len: 14; CDR3aa: CASSLGPGGDEQYF; CDR3nt: TGCGCCAGCAGCCTTGGGCCGGGCGGGGACGAGCAGTACTTC
d_gene: TRBD2; abundance: NA; j_gene: TRBJ2-7; v_gene: TRBV6-5; len: 14; CDR3aa: CASSYAGGPAEQYF; CDR3nt: TGTGCCAGCAGTTACGCGGGGGGGCCGGCCGAGCAGTACTTC
d_gene: TRBD1; abundance: NA; j_gene: TRBJ2-6; v_gene: TRBV2; len: 15; CDR3aa: CASSEEGAGANVLTF; CDR3nt: TGTGCCAGCAGTGAAGAGGGGGCCGGGGCCAACGTCCTGACTTTC
d_gene: NA; abundance: NA; j_gene: TRBJ1-1; v_gene: TRBV21-1; len: 18; CDR3aa: CASSKALYRGNRNTEAFF; CDR3nt: TGTGCCAGCAGCAAAGCGCTTTACAGGGGAAATAGGAACACTGAAGCTTTCTTT
d_gene: NA; abundance: NA; j_gene: TRBJ2-7; v_gene: TRBV5-4; len: 15; CDR3aa: CASTLSGGPSYEQYF; CDR3nt: TGTGCCAGCACCCTGTCGGGGGGCCCCTCCTACGAGCAGTACTTC
d_gene: NA; abundance: NA; j_gene: TRBJ2-2; v_gene: TRBV7-6; len: 16; CDR3aa: CASSPITGRNTGELFF; CDR3nt: TGTGCCAGCAGCCCCATAACGGGACGGAACACCGGGGAGCTGTTTTTT
d_gene: TRBD1; abundance: once; j_gene: TRBJ1-6; v_gene: TRBV7-9; len: 14; CDR3aa: CASSFSGQDSPLHF; CDR3nt: TGTGCCAGCAGCTTCTCTGGACAGGATTCACCCCTCCACTTT
d_gene: NA; abundance: NA; j_gene: TRBJ1-1; v_gene: TRBV9; len: 14; CDR3aa: CASSVEGRGSEAFF; CDR3nt: TGTGCCAGCAGCGTAGAGGGGAGGGGAAGTGAAGCTTTCTTT
d_gene: NA; abundance: NA; j_gene: TRBJ2-7; v_gene: TRBV5-1; len: 13; CDR3aa: CASSLTPGYEQYF; CDR3nt: TGCGCCAGCAGCTTGACCCCAGGATACGAGCAGTACTTC
d_gene: NA; abundance: NA; j_gene: TRBJ1-4; v_gene: TRBV18; len: 16; CDR3aa: CASSSLLVAYNEKLFF; CDR3nt: TGTGCCAGCTCATCTCTCTTAGTGGCGTATAATGAAAAACTGTTTTTT
d_gene: NA; abundance: NA; j_gene: TRBJ1-5; v_gene: TRBV4-1; len: 15; CDR3aa: CASSQVEYSNQPQHF; CDR3nt: TGCGCCAGCAGCCAAGTAGAATATAGCAATCAGCCCCAGCATTTT
d_gene: TRBD2; abundance: NA; j_gene: TRBJ2-1; v_gene: TRBV27; len: 14; CDR3aa: CASSRGGRYNEQFF; CDR3nt: TGTGCCAGCAGTCGCGGGGGACGCTACAATGAGCAGTTCTTC
d_gene: NA; abundance: NA; j_gene: TRBJ2-5; v_gene: TRBV19; len: 13; CDR3aa: CASRRAIQETQYF; CDR3nt: TGTGCCAGCCGTAGGGCTATACAAGAGACCCAGTACTTC
d_gene: TRBD2; abundance: NA; j_gene: TRBJ2-2; v_gene: TRBV19; len: 16; CDR3aa: CASSIVAGVYTGELFF; CDR3nt: TGTGCCAGTAGTATAGTAGCGGGGGTGTACACCGGGGAGCTGTTTTTT
d_gene: TRBD2; abundance: NA; j_gene: TRBJ2-1; v_gene: TRBV2; len: 13; CDR3aa: CASIFGGRNEQFF; CDR3nt: TGTGCCAGCATTTTCGGGGGGAGGAATGAGCAGTTCTTC
d_gene: NA; abundance: NA; j_gene: TRBJ2-7; v_gene: TRBV11-2; len: 17; CDR3aa: CASSYGWTEDYSYEQYF; CDR3nt: TGTGCCAGCAGCTACGGTTGGACGGAGGATTATTCCTACGAGCAGTACTTC
d_gene: TRBD1; abundance: once; j_gene: TRBJ1-5; v_gene: TRBV5-5; len: 15; CDR3aa: CASSRGQAFNQPQHF; CDR3nt: TGTGCCAGCAGCCGAGGACAGGCCTTTAATCAGCCCCAGCATTTT
d_gene: TRBD2; abundance: NA; j_gene: TRBJ2-5; v_gene: TRBV30; len: 15; CDR3aa: CAWRQPGTSEETQYF; CDR3nt: TGTGCCTGGAGGCAGCCCGGGACTAGCGAGGAGACCCAGTACTTC
d_gene: TRBD2; abundance: NA; j_gene: TRBJ2-3; v_gene: TRBV5-1; len: 14; CDR3aa: CASSLSTSADTQYF; CDR3nt: TGCGCCAGCAGCTTGTCCACTAGCGCGGATACGCAGTATTTT
d_gene: TRBD1; abundance: NA; j_gene: TRBJ2-7; v_gene: TRBV29-1; len: 16; CDR3aa: CSATGRTGAPPYEQYF; CDR3nt: TGCAGCGCCACCGGGCGAACAGGGGCCCCTCCCTACGAGCAGTACTTC
d_gene: TRBD1; abundance: once; j_gene: TRBJ1-2; v_gene: TRBV5-1; len: 14; CDR3aa: CASSLGQGNYGYTF; CDR3nt: TGCGCCAGCAGCTTGGGACAGGGGAATTATGGCTACACCTTC
d_gene: TRBD1; abundance: NA; j_gene: TRBJ2-1; v_gene: TRBV6-6; len: 14; CDR3aa: CASTAGQGRNEQFF; CDR3nt: TGTGCCAGCACCGCCGGACAGGGCAGGAATGAGCAGTTCTTC
d_gene: TRBD1; abundance: NA; j_gene: TRBJ1-2; v_gene: TRBV5-1; len: 15; CDR3aa: CASSLGTGTNYGYTF; CDR3nt: TGCGCCAGCAGCTTGGGGACAGGGACTAACTATGGCTACACCTTC
d_gene: TRBD2; abundance: NA; j_gene: TRBJ2-5; v_gene: TRBV5-1; len: 16; CDR3aa: CASSSTSASGQETQYF; CDR3nt: TGCGCCAGCAGTTCGACCTCGGCTAGCGGCCAAGAGACCCAGTACTTC
d_gene: TRBD2; abundance: NA; j_gene: TRBJ2-3; v_gene: TRBV11-2; len: 18; CDR3aa: CASSFLGLAGALTDTQYF; CDR3nt: TGTGCCAGCAGCTTCCTTGGGCTAGCGGGGGCTCTCACAGATACGCAGTATTTT
d_gene: NA; abundance: NA; j_gene: TRBJ2-2; v_gene: TRBV5-1; len: 14; CDR3aa: CASSSGILSGELFF; CDR3nt: TGCGCCAGCAGCTCTGGGATTCTGTCCGGGGAGCTGTTTTTT
d_gene: TRBD1; abundance: NA; j_gene: TRBJ2-7; v_gene: TRBV5-1; len: 15; CDR3aa: CASSLLGQGDYEQYF; CDR3nt: TGCGCCAGCAGCCTCCTGGGACAGGGAGACTACGAGCAGTACTTC
d_gene: TRBD1; abundance: NA; j_gene: TRBJ1-1; v_gene: TRBV5-5; len: 12; CDR3aa: CASTIGQAGPFF; CDR3nt: TGTGCCAGCACTATAGGACAGGCGGGACCTTTCTTT
d_gene: TRBD1; abundance: NA; j_gene: TRBJ2-7; v_gene: TRBV7-2; len: 15; CDR3aa: CASSFPQGIFHEQYF; CDR3nt: TGTGCCAGCAGCTTCCCACAGGGGATTTTCCACGAGCAGTACTTC
d_gene: NA; abundance: NA; j_gene: TRBJ1-6; v_gene: TRBV18; len: 15; CDR3aa: CASSPRLTDNSPLHF; CDR3nt: TGTGCCAGCTCACCAAGGTTAACAGATAATTCACCCCTCCACTTT
d_gene: NA; abundance: NA; j_gene: TRBJ1-1; v_gene: TRBV28; len: 15; CDR3aa: CASSLAEDSLREAFF; CDR3nt: TGTGCCAGCAGTTTAGCGGAGGATTCTCTGCGCGAAGCTTTCTTT
d_gene: TRBD1; abundance: NA; j_gene: TRBJ1-5; v_gene: TRBV6-5; len: 12; CDR3aa: CASSKQGQPQHF; CDR3nt: TGTGCCAGCAGCAAACAGGGGCAGCCCCAGCATTTT
d_gene: TRBD1; abundance: once; j_gene: TRBJ2-5; v_gene: TRBV7-3; len: 16; CDR3aa: CASSLTGTGGRETQYF; CDR3nt: TGTGCCAGCAGCTTAACGGGGACAGGGGGGCGAGAGACCCAGTACTTC
d_gene: NA; abundance: NA; j_gene: TRBJ2-3; v_gene: TRBV5-4; len: 14; CDR3aa: CASSLAPNTDTQYF; CDR3nt: TGTGCCAGCAGCTTGGCTCCTAACACAGATACGCAGTATTTT
d_gene: NA; abundance: NA; j_gene: TRBJ1-6; v_gene: TRBV6-5; len: 15; CDR3aa: CASSPAGVGNSPLHF; CDR3nt: TGTGCCAGCAGTCCCGCTGGGGTAGGGAATTCACCCCTCCACTTT
d_gene: TRBD1; abundance: NA; j_gene: TRBJ2-5; v_gene: TRBV7-9; len: 17; CDR3aa: CASSLRTSGTGGETQYF; CDR3nt: TGTGCCAGCAGCCTAAGAACCTCCGGGACAGGTGGGGAGACCCAGTACTTC
d_gene: NA; abundance: NA; j_gene: TRBJ1-5; v_gene: TRBV10-2; len: 9; CDR3aa: CASGQPQHF; CDR3nt: TGCGCCAGCGGTCAGCCCCAGCATTTT
d_gene: NA; abundance: NA; j_gene: TRBJ1-1; v_gene: TRBV7-8; len: 14; CDR3aa: CASSLLGANTEAFF; CDR3nt: TGTGCCAGCAGCTTACTAGGGGCGAACACTGAAGCTTTCTTT
d_gene: NA; abundance: NA; j_gene: TRBJ2-7; v_gene: TRBV18; len: 12; CDR3aa: CASSPTFYEQYF; CDR3nt: TGTGCCAGCTCACCCACGTTTTACGAGCAGTACTTC
d_gene: NA; abundance: NA; j_gene: TRBJ1-1; v_gene: TRBV7-8; len: 13; CDR3aa: CASSSLSNTEAFF; CDR3nt: TGTGCCAGCAGCTCCTTATCTAACACTGAAGCTTTCTTT
d_gene: NA; abundance: NA; j_gene: TRBJ1-5; v_gene: TRBV19; len: 13; CDR3aa: CASSWQGSQPQHF; CDR3nt: TGTGCCAGTAGTTGGCAGGGAAGTCAGCCCCAGCATTTT
d_gene: NA; abundance: NA; j_gene: TRBJ2-3; v_gene: TRBV2; len: 14; CDR3aa: CASRYGTSTDTQYF; CDR3nt: TGTGCCAGCAGGTACGGGACTAGCACAGATACGCAGTATTTT
d_gene: NA; abundance: few; j_gene: TRBJ1-1; v_gene: TRBV27; len: 18; CDR3aa: CASSFRLMVGQTNTEAFF; CDR3nt: TGTGCCAGCAGTTTCAGGTTAATGGTCGGACAGACGAACACTGAAGCTTTCTTT
d_gene: TRBD1; abundance: NA; j_gene: TRBJ1-6; v_gene: TRBV5-1; len: 15; CDR3aa: CASSVSGTGDSPLHF; CDR3nt: TGCGCCAGCAGCGTATCCGGGACAGGAGATTCACCCCTCCACTTT
d_gene: NA; abundance: once; j_gene: TRBJ2-7; v_gene: TRBV5-1; len: 14; CDR3aa: CASSPEGLSYEQYF; CDR3nt: TGCGCCAGCAGCCCCGAGGGCCTCTCCTACGAGCAGTACTTC
d_gene: NA; abundance: NA; j_gene: TRBJ2-7; v_gene: TRBV7-9; len: 14; CDR3aa: CASSSGMRPYEQYF; CDR3nt: TGTGCCAGCAGCTCCGGCATGCGACCTTACGAGCAGTACTTC
d_gene: NA; abundance: NA; j_gene: TRBJ2-7; v_gene: TRBV6-6; len: 13; CDR3aa: CASKDSAEYEQYF; CDR3nt: TGTGCCAGCAAGGATTCGGCCGAGTACGAGCAGTACTTC
d_gene: TRBD1; abundance: NA; j_gene: TRBJ1-2; v_gene: TRBV11-2; len: 15; CDR3aa: CASSSSTGRGYGYTF; CDR3nt: TGTGCCAGCAGCTCCTCGACAGGGAGAGGCTATGGCTACACCTTC
d_gene: NA; abundance: NA; j_gene: TRBJ1-2; v_gene: TRBV6-1; len: 13; CDR3aa: CASSMGLNYGYTF; CDR3nt: TGTGCCAGCAGTATGGGCCTGAACTATGGCTACACCTTC
d_gene: NA; abundance: NA; j_gene: TRBJ1-2; v_gene: TRBV15; len: 12; CDR3aa: CATSRDNYGYTF; CDR3nt: TGTGCCACCAGCAGAGATAACTATGGCTACACCTTC
d_gene: NA; abundance: NA; j_gene: TRBJ1-1; v_gene: TRBV7-9; len: 13; CDR3aa: CASSLQENTEAFF; CDR3nt: TGTGCCAGCAGCTTACAGGAGAACACTGAAGCTTTCTTT